The rows below give T cell receptor beta chains drawn from one sample of a study of PD-L1 blockade in urothelial cancer. Profiled with immunoSEQ multiplex PCR; TCRdb holds only in-frame clones, not every one. Of about 45,000 clones in the sample, almost 85% were seen once. The sequencing used PBMCs, collected around atezolizumab (anti-PD-L1) treatment. The receptors come from a man aged 55 to 70 with urothelial cancer. CDR3s include the opening cysteine and the closing phenylalanine or tryptophan. D genes are given only for firm matches. Size is stated for part of the rows, as once, few or many counts, or as a class when the clone is expanded.

- | TRBJ1-6 | TRBV28 | - | CASRVAGGTPAPLHF | TGTGCCAGCAGGGTGGCCGGGGGGACGCCTGCGCCCCTCCACTTT
- | TRBJ1-2 | TRBV6-5 | - | CASSKGQGGYYGYTF | TGTGCCAGCAGCAAGGGGCAGGGAGGGTACTATGGCTACACCTTC
TRBD1 | TRBJ1-2 | TRBV6-5 | - | CASSRGQGGYGYTF | TGTGCCAGCAGTCGGGGACAGGGGGGCTATGGCTACACCTTC
- | TRBJ2-5 | TRBV5-1 | - | CASSLGASLGETQYF | TGCGCCAGCAGCTTGGGAGCTAGCCTAGGGGAGACCCAGTACTTC
TRBD2 | TRBJ2-5 | TRBV10-2 | - | CASRTSGGSETQYF | TGCGCCAGCCGGACTAGCGGGGGGTCAGAGACCCAGTACTTC
- | TRBJ1-2 | TRBV19 | once | CASNGRGDHGYTF | TGTGCCAGTAACGGCAGGGGAGACCATGGCTACACCTTC
TRBD2 | TRBJ2-1 | TRBV29-1 | - | CSVDPLGGGYNEQFF | TGCAGCGTTGACCCTCTCGGGGGGGGTTACAATGAGCAGTTCTTC
TRBD2 | TRBJ2-7 | TRBV19 | - | CASSSGGFSYEQYF | TGTGCCAGTAGCTCGGGGGGATTCTCCTACGAGCAGTACTTC
- | TRBJ2-2 | TRBV9 | - | CASSVVRGNTGELFF | TGTGCCAGCAGCGTAGTCAGGGGGAACACCGGGGAGCTGTTTTTT
- | TRBJ2-5 | TRBV21-1 | - | CASSKPSSGSLGETQYF | TGTGCCAGCAGCAAACCGTCTAGCGGGAGTCTCGGAGAGACCCAGTACTTC
TRBD2 | TRBJ2-1 | TRBV4-2 | - | CASSPSGRGSYNEQFF | TGTGCCAGCAGCCCTAGCGGGAGGGGCTCCTACAATGAGCAGTTCTTC
- | TRBJ1-1 | TRBV9 | - | CASSVGGVGGAFF | TGTGCCAGCAGCGTAGGGGGGGTCGGGGGAGCTTTCTTT
TRBD2 | TRBJ2-3 | TRBV7-6 | - | CASSSTSGGSTDTQYF | TGTGCCAGCAGCTCCACTAGCGGGGGAAGCACAGATACGCAGTATTTT
- | TRBJ1-5 | TRBV27 | - | CASSLSGRNQPQHF | TGTGCCAGCAGTTTATCGGGCAGAAATCAGCCCCAGCATTTT
TRBD2 | TRBJ2-7 | TRBV4-2 | - | CASSPSPTSSGRGYEQYF | TGTGCCAGCAGTCCCTCGCCAACTTCTAGCGGGAGGGGATACGAGCAGTACTTC
- | TRBJ2-3 | TRBV7-2 | - | CASSPGVKDTQYF | TGTGCCAGCAGCCCAGGGGTGAAAGATACGCAGTATTTT
- | TRBJ1-2 | TRBV5-4 | - | CASSLDPGNPGYTF | TGTGCCAGCAGCTTGGATCCAGGGAACCCTGGCTACACCTTC
- | TRBJ2-7 | TRBV4-1 | - | CASSPTMNSYEQYF | TGCGCCAGCAGCCCTACCATGAACTCCTACGAGCAGTACTTC
- | TRBJ2-2 | TRBV10-1 | few | CASSDSGGLRTGELFF | TGCGCCAGCAGTGACAGTGGGGGCCTGAGAACCGGGGAGCTGTTTTTT
TRBD2 | TRBJ2-4 | TRBV19 | - | CATSLADGINIQYF | TGTGCCACATCTCTAGCGGACGGGATAAACATTCAGTACTTC
- | TRBJ2-6 | TRBV19 | - | CASSIGSTGANVLTF | TGTGCCAGTAGTATTGGGAGTACTGGGGCCAACGTCCTGACTTTC
TRBD2 | TRBJ2-1 | TRBV10-3 | - | CAISVTSGYNEQFF | TGTGCCATCAGTGTAACTAGCGGCTACAATGAGCAGTTCTTC
- | TRBJ2-7 | TRBV9 | - | CASSSWRDEQYF | TGTGCCAGCAGCTCCTGGAGGGACGAGCAGTACTTC
- | TRBJ1-3 | TRBV18 | - | CATAGAAGNTIYF | TGTGCGACGGCGGGGGCGGCTGGAAACACCATATATTTT
TRBD2 | TRBJ2-5 | TRBV28 | once | CASSLRLAVAWAGETQYF | TGTGCCAGCAGTTTAAGACTAGCGGTGGCCTGGGCGGGAGAGACCCAGTACTTC
TRBD1 | TRBJ2-3 | TRBV7-2 | - | CASSLAGTGWINTQYF | TGTGCCAGCAGCTTAGCCGGGACAGGGTGGATAAATACGCAGTATTTT
TRBD1 | TRBJ1-1 | TRBV7-2 | - | CASSVSGTGDTEAFF | TGTGCCAGCAGCGTATCCGGGACAGGGGACACTGAAGCTTTCTTT
- | TRBJ2-3 | TRBV6-1 | - | CASSDRGRGDTQYF | TGTGCCAGCAGTGATCGGGGGAGAGGTGATACGCAGTATTTT
- | TRBJ2-5 | TRBV7-6 | - | CASSLVSGRTQETQYF | TGTGCCAGCAGCTTGGTGTCAGGGCGAACACAAGAGACCCAGTACTTC
TRBD1 | TRBJ1-1 | TRBV5-1 | - | CASSLWLQGVDEAFF | TGCGCCAGCAGCTTGTGGTTACAGGGGGTGGATGAAGCTTTCTTT
TRBD2 | TRBJ2-3 | TRBV7-2 | - | CASSPRASGEGHTQYF | TGTGCCAGCAGCCCTCGAGCTAGCGGGGAGGGGCATACGCAGTATTTT
- | TRBJ1-1 | TRBV6-5 | - | CAAQEREDTEAFF | TGTGCCGCCCAGGAGCGGGAGGACACTGAAGCTTTCTTT
- | TRBJ2-2 | TRBV7-2 | - | CASSLSGVVTGELFF | TGTGCCAGCAGCTTATCGGGAGTGGTCACCGGGGAGCTGTTTTTT
TRBD2 | TRBJ2-1 | TRBV5-1 | - | CASSLSLAGVGEQFF | TGCGCCAGCAGCTTGTCACTAGCGGGAGTGGGTGAGCAGTTCTTC
- | TRBJ1-1 | TRBV7-2 | once | CASSLRGNTEAFF | TGTGCCAGCAGCTTAAGGGGGAACACTGAAGCTTTCTTT
TRBD1 | TRBJ1-2 | TRBV6-5 | - | CASSYYHRQGGGYTF | TGTGCCAGCAGTTACTACCACCGACAGGGGGGTGGCTACACCTTC
- | TRBJ1-2 | TRBV28 | - | CASTPLSGASYGYTF | TGTGCCAGCACCCCCCTCTCAGGGGCGAGCTATGGCTACACCTTC
- | TRBJ1-2 | TRBV12-5 | - | CASGLVPGSVEGYTF | TGTGCTAGTGGTTTGGTACCAGGGTCGGTTGAGGGCTACACCTTC
- | TRBJ1-4 | TRBV7-8 | - | CASSPPAETVEKLFF | TGTGCCAGCAGCCCCCCAGCGGAGACGGTGGAAAAACTGTTTTTT
- | TRBJ1-4 | TRBV28 | - | CASSPRGTYLNEKLFF | TGTGCCAGCAGTCCACGGGGGACTTACCTTAATGAAAAACTGTTTTTT
- | TRBJ2-7 | TRBV11-2 | - | CASSLAGSEQYF | TGTGCCAGCAGCTTAGCGGGGAGCGAGCAGTACTTC
TRBD2 | TRBJ2-5 | TRBV11-2 | - | CASSRWGRGVPGEVETQYF | TGTGCCAGCAGCCGATGGGGGCGGGGGGTACCCGGGGAGGTGGAGACCCAGTACTTC
TRBD2 | TRBJ2-3 | TRBV5-1 | - | CASRPGTSGVPDTQYF | TGCGCCAGCAGACCAGGGACTAGCGGGGTTCCAGATACGCAGTATTTT
TRBD2 | TRBJ2-2 | TRBV18 | - | CASSPRASGSNTGELFF | TGTGCCAGCTCACCACGGGCTAGCGGGAGTAACACCGGGGAGCTGTTTTTT
- | TRBJ2-7 | TRBV7-9 | - | CASSPRQPRTSYEQYF | TGTGCCAGCAGCCCAAGACAGCCCCGCACGTCCTACGAGCAGTACTTC
- | TRBJ1-2 | TRBV29-1 | once | CSAKQGPYGYTF | TGCAGCGCTAAACAGGGTCCCTATGGCTACACCTTC
TRBD1 | TRBJ1-3 | TRBV2 | - | CASSFLGQGGDTIYF | TGTGCCAGCAGTTTTTTGGGACAGGGAGGGGACACCATATATTTT
- | TRBJ1-5 | TRBV28 | few | CASSQGRQPQHF | TGTGCCAGCTCACAGGGAAGGCAGCCCCAGCATTTT
- | TRBJ2-7 | TRBV10-3 | - | CASRGGSPSYEQYF | TGTGCCAGCCGTGGAGGGTCCCCCTCCTACGAGCAGTACTTC